The T cell receptor beta chain under discussion was sequenced for a study of T cell repertoires in cytomegalovirus infection. About the research overall: Based on public TCR beta signatures, there were indications of CMV infection and of a matching HLA type.

MiXCR was run by TCRdb on the reads, yielding one entry per CDR3 protein. Counted here are hundreds of thousands of distinct CDR3 sequences, around a tenth occurring once; the ten biggest clones make up about 3.9%. This clonotype has at least ten counts. Its antigen is unknown. Study results and limitations: CMV carriers having the relevant HLA were flagged by cumulative public TCR beta family frequency. Across the ex vivo response, the dominant clonotypes were HLA-C-restricted CMV-specific TCR beta clonotypes.

Sequenced: PBMCs. The clonotype was recovered from a human donor in good health (CMV status not recorded). Some clones in this sample may be carry-over from other donors' samples.

CDR3 sequence reads: CASSLGPGGQNEQFF. As DNA, the CDR3 is TGTGCCAGCAGCTTAGGCCCGGGGGGGCAAAATGAGCAGTTCTTC. The rearrangement joins TRBV7-2 to TRBJ2-1, with 8 bases identical to TRBD2. Trimming at V came to 1 base and at J to 7 bases, leaving 6 bases not matched to a gene. Germline loops: CDR1 SGHTA, CDR2 FQGNSA. The CDR3 spans 15 residues.